A selection of T cell receptor beta chains follows, all from one sample in a study of CD8 T cells in Susac syndrome. Using its own MiXCR run on the immunoSEQ multiplex PCR reads, TCRdb lists one record per CDR3 protein. Of about 280,000 distinct CDR3 sequences in the sample, approximately 81% were seen once. Sequenced: CD8+ T cells from PBMCs. These receptors were taken from a human donor with multiple sclerosis. CDR3s include the opening cysteine and the closing phenylalanine or tryptophan. A D gene is named only where the DNA matches it firmly. The size field is filled for only some rows; it gives once, few, many or a size class.

v_gene	d_gene	j_gene	abundance	CDR3nt	CDR3aa
TRBV9	.	TRBJ2-7	.	TGTGCCAGCAGCGTAGGCGGGTTCTCCTACGAGCAGTACTTC	CASSVGGFSYEQYF
TRBV11-2	.	TRBJ1-3	.	TGTGCCAGCAGCTTATTCCCCCGGGGGGAGGACTGGCGAAACACCATATATTTT	CASSLFPRGEDWRNTIYF
TRBV24-1	.	TRBJ2-1	.	TGTGCCACCAGTGACCCTGCGGAGGGGCCCTACAATGAGCAGTTCTTC	CATSDPAEGPYNEQFF
TRBV3-1	.	TRBJ2-1	.	TGTGCCAGCAGCCAAGATCCTAGGAAAGTGTTCTTC	CASSQDPRKVFF
TRBV9	TRBD2	TRBJ2-6	.	TGTGCCAGCAGTCGGACTAGCGGGAAATATGGCCGTGGTGGGGCCAACGTCCTGACTTTC	CASSRTSGKYGRGGANVLTF
TRBV4-2	.	TRBJ1-1	.	TGTGCCAGCAGCCAAGACACTAAAGCTTTCTTT	CASSQDTKAFF
TRBV6-1	TRBD1	TRBJ2-1	.	TGTGCCAGCAGTGAAAGGGGGCCATACAATGAGCAGTTCTTC	CASSERGPYNEQFF
TRBV27	.	TRBJ2-1	.	TGTGCCAGCAGTTTCGAGGGACTGGGACTCTATGAGCAGTTCTTC	CASSFEGLGLYEQFF
TRBV29-1	.	TRBJ2-1	.	TGCAGCGTTGCAGGACTGGCGGAAAACAATGAGCAGTTCTTC	CSVAGLAENNEQFF
TRBV6-5	TRBD2	TRBJ2-7	.	TGTGCCAGCAGTTACTCGCGCCTAGCGGGAGCCTACGAGCAGTACTTC	CASSYSRLAGAYEQYF
TRBV6-1	TRBD2	TRBJ2-1	.	TGTGCCAGCAGTGAAGATAGACTAGCGGGAGATCATGAGCAGTTCTTC	CASSEDRLAGDHEQFF
TRBV29-1	.	TRBJ1-2	.	TGCAGCGTTGTATCTGGCGGGATCGCCTATGGCTACACCTTC	CSVVSGGIAYGYTF
TRBV19	.	TRBJ2-1	once	TGTGCCAGTAGTAACGACCGTCCCGCTGAGCAGTTCTTC	CASSNDRPAEQFF
TRBV27	.	TRBJ2-1	once	TGTGCCAGCGGGGTCGTCAATGAGCAGTTCTTC	CASGVVNEQFF
TRBV7-8	TRBD1	TRBJ2-2	.	TGTGCCAGCAGCTTTCCGGGACAGGGGGCCGGGGAGCTGTTTTTT	CASSFPGQGAGELFF
TRBV7-3	TRBD1	TRBJ2-2	.	TGTGCCAGCAGCAAACCGGGACAGGGTTCCGGGGAGCTGTTTTTT	CASSKPGQGSGELFF
TRBV6-5	.	TRBJ2-1	.	TGTGCCAGCAAAGGGGGTAGCTCCTACAATGAGCAGTTCTTC	CASKGGSSYNEQFF
TRBV9	.	TRBJ1-1	.	TGTGCCAGCAGCTACATGGACTCACAGAACACTGAAGCTTTCTTT	CASSYMDSQNTEAFF
TRBV5-1	.	TRBJ2-7	.	TGCGCCAGCAGCTTGGTAGGGCGTTGGGACTACGAGCAGTACTTC	CASSLVGRWDYEQYF
TRBV2	.	TRBJ1-2	.	TGTGCCAGCAGCCTGAGTGGCAGCTATCATGGCTACACCTTC	CASSLSGSYHGYTF
TRBV6-6	.	TRBJ2-5	few	TGTGCCAGCAGTCTCCTTGGATCGTACCAAGAGACCCAGTACTTC	CASSLLGSYQETQYF
TRBV27	.	TRBJ1-2	.	TGTGCCAGCAGTTTTCAACTGCAAGCCCGGAGTGGCTACACCTTC	CASSFQLQARSGYTF
TRBV9	TRBD1	TRBJ2-4	once	TGTGCCAGCAGCGGAAACCGGGACAGGGGTAGTGGCATTCAGTACTTC	CASSGNRDRGSGIQYF
TRBV27	.	TRBJ2-5	.	TGTGCCAGCATTAATGGGGAGACCCAGTACTTC	CASINGETQYF
TRBV5-1	TRBD2	TRBJ2-7	.	TGCGCCAGCAGATATAGACTAGCGGACACCTACGAGCAGTACTTC	CASRYRLADTYEQYF
TRBV7-9	TRBD1	TRBJ1-5	.	TGTGCCAGCAGCTCCTCACAGGGGATCTATAGCAATCAGCCCCAGCATTTT	CASSSSQGIYSNQPQHF
TRBV5-1	TRBD1	TRBJ1-2	once	TGCGCCAGCAGCTTGGCCGGTTCTCGAGACAGGGATGACTATGGCTACACCTTC	CASSLAGSRDRDDYGYTF
TRBV6-5	TRBD1	TRBJ2-3	few	TGTGCCAGCAGTTCCGTTGAGGGGGCGGGAGATACGCAGTATTTT	CASSSVEGAGDTQYF
TRBV27	.	TRBJ2-7	few	TGTGCCAGCAGTGGACGAATAGGGGGGATGAGCTCCTACGAGCAGTACTTC	CASSGRIGGMSSYEQYF
TRBV5-1	.	TRBJ2-3	.	TGCGCCAGCAGCTTGGCACGGCCCCCACCAGATACGCAGTATTTT	CASSLARPPPDTQYF
TRBV30	.	TRBJ2-7	.	TGTGCCTGGAGTTCTTCCGCCTACGAGCAGTACTTC	CAWSSSAYEQYF
TRBV30	.	TRBJ2-3	.	TGTGCCTGGAGTCATGGATCTAGCACAGATACGCAGTATTTT	CAWSHGSSTDTQYF
TRBV11-2	TRBD2	TRBJ2-1	.	TGTGCCAGCAGCCCTATAGCGGGAGGGAATGAGCAGTTCTTC	CASSPIAGGNEQFF
TRBV2	TRBD2	TRBJ2-4	once	TGTGCCAGCACGGGGAGGGATAGGAGAGCCAAAAACATTCAGTACTTC	CASTGRDRRAKNIQYF
TRBV20-1	TRBD2	TRBJ2-1	once	TGCAGTGCTAGAGATCCAGGCCCCGGGGGGACTAGCGGAAGCTACAATGAGCAGTTCTTC	CSARDPGPGGTSGSYNEQFF
TRBV27	.	TRBJ1-1	.	TGTGCCAGCAGTTTTTCGGGGGAAGCTTTCTTT	CASSFSGEAFF
TRBV24-1	TRBD1	TRBJ2-5	.	TGTGCCACCAGTGATCCGGACAGGGCGGAGACCCAGTACTTC	CATSDPDRAETQYF
TRBV27	TRBD1	TRBJ1-1	.	TGTGCCAGCAGTTTAGGCGGCCCGGACAGGGCGAACACTGAAGCTTTCTTT	CASSLGGPDRANTEAFF
TRBV6-5	TRBD2	TRBJ2-3	.	TGTGCCAGCAGACCACTAGCGGGAGGAGGGGATACGCAGTATTTT	CASRPLAGGGDTQYF
TRBV6-1	.	TRBJ1-5	.	TGTGCCAGCAGAATGGGCGAGGGCAATCAGCCCCAGCATTTT	CASRMGEGNQPQHF
TRBV2	.	TRBJ2-3	.	TGTGCCAGCGCAGGCCGAACAGGCTGGGGGGACGCCACAGATACGCAGTATTTT	CASAGRTGWGDATDTQYF
TRBV2	TRBD2	TRBJ2-2	.	TGTGCCAGCAGGGATCCGGGACTAGCGGGAGCCGGGGAGCTGTTTTTT	CASRDPGLAGAGELFF